Presented here are 18 T cell receptor beta chains from one specimen sequenced in a study of high-grade serous ovarian cancer treatment subgroups. The tumor samples were collected prior to definitive surgery or chemotherapy. Profiled with immunoSEQ multiplex PCR; TCRdb holds only in-frame clones, not every one. This table holds about 12,000 clones, 80% to 90% found once. Sequenced input: tumor tissue. Receptor source: a human donor with high-grade serous ovarian cancer.

This clone was detected once. This chain joins TRBV10-3 and TRBJ2-2; D not resolved. The CDR3 runs to 12 residues. Between the trimmed V and J ends, which lost 11 bases and 7 bases, there was a span of 14 bases. Germline lookup yields CDR1 ENHRY and CDR2 SYGVKD. The CDR3 nucleotides are TGTGCCCTCGGGCCATCAGACGGGGAGCTGTTTTTT. This codes for CALGPSDGELFF.

As concerns this clone: The CDR3 does not close with the conserved phenylalanine or tryptophan, likely indicating a read error. No DNA is shown, since the ends of the CDR3 on it are uncertain; the CDR3 is the one TCRdb lists. The chain combines TRBV5-5 with TRBJ1-2. Germline V gene lookup returns CDR1 SGHKS and CDR2 YYEKEE (reference sequence). Counting both end residues, the CDR3 totals 13 amino acids. CDR3 protein: CASKGPGGSHALS.

V usage is TRBV5-4 and J usage is TRBJ2-7, with 7 bases matching TRBD2. The V segment lost 1 base and the J segment 0 bases; nucleotides outside the gene matches: 10. Germline V lookup: CDR1 SGHNT, CDR2 YYREEE (reference sequence). The CDR3 runs 17 residues. CDR3 sequence (DNA): TGTGCCAGCAGCTTGCGGCTAGGAGCGGGGTCCTCCTACGAGCAGTACTTC. Protein: CASSLRLGAGSSYEQYF.

This clone was seen once. The rearrangement uses TRBV9 and TRBJ2-5; 9 bases are shared with TRBD1. Germline lookup yields CDR1 SGDLS and CDR2 YYNGEE. The CDR3 consists of 15 residues. Unmatched junction bases numbered 5, after V lost 0 bases and J lost 5 bases. CDR3: CASSVDNRGLETQYF. In nucleotides, the CDR3 is TGTGCCAGCAGCGTAGATAACAGGGGGCTGGAGACCCAGTACTTC.

V and J are TRBV19 and TRBJ2-5, with 9 bases lining up with TRBD1. Near its end, the DNA agrees better with TRBJ2-7, so the J call may be wrong. The CDR3 sequence is 14 residues long. Germline CDR1 LNHDA, CDR2 SQIVND (reference sequence). CDR3 sequence reads: CASSTDRGNYEQYF. The DNA of the CDR3 is TGTGCCAGTAGTACGGACAGGGGAAACTACGAGCAGTACTTC.

The chain has TRBV13 and TRBJ2-5, with unresolved D. The J call may be wrong; the DNA end is better matched by TRBJ2-7. The CDR3 extends over 15 amino acids. Germline-derived CDR1 and CDR2 are PRHDT and FYEKMQ (reference sequence). CDR3 loop: CASSSSWGEIYEQYF. The CDR3 DNA reads TGTGCCAGCAGCTCCTCCTGGGGTGAGATCTACGAGCAGTACTTC.

The chain combines TRBV5-6 with TRBJ2-5, with 9 bases aligning to TRBD2. V shed 3 bases, J shed 4 bases, and the junction held 4 bases outside the gene matches. CDR3 length equals 14 residues. In germline, CDR1 is SGHDT, CDR2 YYEEEE. This CDR3 is CASSSQRGAETQYF. CDR3 DNA: TGTGCCAGCAGCTCGCAGCGGGGGGCAGAGACCCAGTACTTC.

In this sample, this clone turned up once. The chain links TRBV7-8 to TRBJ2-5; 11 nucleotides line up with TRBD2. This CDR3 is built from 16 residues. The V gene's germline CDR1 is SGHVS and CDR2 FQNEAQ. J lost 1 base, V lost 1 base, and 2 bases had no gene match. The DNA for the CDR3 is TGTGCCAGCAGCTTAGATAGCGGGGGGGCCCAAGAGACCCAGTACTTC. Protein product: CASSLDSGGAQETQYF. The variable domain in full, completed from reference TRBV7-8 and TRBJ2-5, reads GAGVSQSPRYKVAKRGQDVALRCDPISGHVSLFWYQQALGQGPEFLTYFQNEAQLDKSGLPSDRFFAERPEGSVSTLKIQRTQQEDSAVYLCASSLDSGGAQETQYFGPGTRLLVL.

The chain couples TRBV5-1 to TRBJ2-3; the D gene could be TRBD1 or TRBD2 (5 bases each). V lost 3 bases to trimming and J lost 6 bases, with 14 bases between them. The length of the CDR3 is 14 residues. CDR1 is SGHRS, CDR2 YFSETQ, per germline. CDR3 sequence reads: CASSSGPGTDTQYF. CDR3 coding DNA: TGCGCCAGCAGCTCGGGCCCAGGGACCGATACGCAGTATTTT.

The sample holds one count of this clone. The junction shows a germline mismatch at one end, possibly a read error. The chain links TRBV7-9 to TRBJ2-7, with TRBD1 identical over 10 bases. The CDR3 totals 17 residues. Looked up from germline, CDR1 is SEHNR and CDR2 is FQNEAQ (reference sequence). The CDR3 sequence is CASSQVGSRQGAGEQYF. CDR3 bases: TGCGCCAGCAGCCAAGTGGGGAGTCGACAGGGGGCTGGCGAGCAGTACTTC.

J is TRBJ1-6 and V is TRBV7-9; D ambiguous. V was trimmed by 2 bases and J by 7 bases, leaving 6 bases between them. The germline V gene encodes CDR1 SEHNR and CDR2 FQNEAQ (reference sequence). CDR3 length equals 13 residues. The CDR3 bases are TGTGCCAGCAGCTTACAGTCCAATTCACCCCTCCACTTT. It yields the protein CASSLQSNSPLHF.

V usage is TRBV28 and J usage is TRBJ2-3; D is tentatively TRBD1 or TRBD2 (5 bases each). V was pared by 5 bases and J by 2 bases, with 8 bases between. The germline V gene encodes CDR1 MDHEN and CDR2 SYDVKM. The CDR3 is 13 amino acids. This chain's CDR3 is CASSPGTTDTQYF. In DNA, the CDR3 is TGTGCCAGCAGTCCAGGGACCACAGATACGCAGTATTTT.

A few counts support this clone. V usage is TRBV28 and J usage is TRBJ1-3, with D maybe TRBD1 (5 bases). The V gene's germline CDR1 is MDHEN and CDR2 SYDVKM. The V end lost 1 base, the J end lost 0 bases, and 13 bases lay between the germline ends. The CDR3 is made up of 17 amino acids. CDR3 in DNA: TGTGCCAGCAGTTTATATCCAGAACAGGACTCTGGAAACACCATATATTTT. Translation: CASSLYPEQDSGNTIYF. The whole variable domain, remainder taken from reference TRBV28 and TRBJ1-3, is DVKVTQSSRYLVKRTGEKVFLECVQDMDHENMFWYRQDPGLGLRLIYFSYDVKMKEKGDIPEGYSVSREKKERFSLILESASTNQTSMYLCASSLYPEQDSGNTIYFGEGSWLTVV.

The chain recombines TRBV11-2 with TRBJ1-1; 8 positions agree with TRBD1. From germline, CDR1 is SGHAT and CDR2 FQNNGV. V dropped 1 base and J dropped 2; count of bases not matched to a gene: 3. The CDR3 consists of 15 residues. The CDR3: CASSLGTGINTEAFF. The DNA of the CDR3 is TGTGCCAGCAGCTTAGGGACAGGGATAAACACTGAAGCTTTCTTT.

This clone was observed once. This chain uses TRBV28 with TRBJ1-2; D unclear. The germline CDR1 and CDR2 sequences are MDHEN and SYDVKM. The CDR3 runs to 14 residues. V was trimmed by 7 bases and J by 8 bases, leaving 20 bases between them. The CDR3 sequence is CASTYRRTLGGYTF. The CDR3, as DNA: TGTGCCAGCACTTACCGGAGGACCCTCGGAGGCTACACCTTC.

The chain is built from TRBV25-1 and TRBJ2-7; weak D call: TRBD1 (6 bases). Germline CDR1 and CDR2: MGHDK and SYGVNS. The CDR3 is made up of 15 amino acids. The germline V and J ends were trimmed by 4 bases and 2 bases, with 15 bases remaining between them. DNA of the CDR3: TGTGCCAGCAGTGCCAGGGGTCCCACCACCTACGAGCAGTACTTC. It specifies CASSARGPTTYEQYF.

The chain carries TRBV2 and TRBJ1-2, with TRBD1 as a possible D gene (6 bases). The CDR3 has 16 amino acids. V was cut by 4 bases and J by 9 bases, with 24 bases left in between. In germline, CDR1 is SNHLY, CDR2 FYNNEI. In DNA, the CDR3 is TGTGCCAGCAGTGCTAACCAAGGGGGGGACAAGAGGAGCTACACCTTC. Its translation: CASSANQGGDKRSYTF.

This chain links TRBV30 with TRBJ2-1; D may match TRBD1 or TRBD2 (6 bases each). Germline V gene data show CDR1 as GTSNPN and CDR2 as SVGIG (reference sequence). The CDR3 sequence is 15 residues long. The ends were cut back, 1 base at V and 8 bases at J, with 18 bases in the middle. CDR3 in DNA: TGTGCCTGGAGTGGGGGGGCAGGGCCAGCTCATGAGCAGTTCTTC. Amino acid sequence: CAWSGGAGPAHEQFF.